The 24 T cell receptor beta chains presented below share a single source sample, sequenced in a study of T cell repertoires in cytomegalovirus infection. Each CDR3 protein gets one entry after TCRdb re-called the reads with MiXCR. The sample yields around 260,000 distinct CDR3 sequences, approximately 9.2% seen once. Sequenced sample: PBMCs. Every receptor here comes from a human donor in good health (CMV status not recorded). Some clones in this sample may be carry-over from other donors' samples.

In this sample, this clonotype turned up many times. The chain links TRBV12-3 or TRBV12-4 to TRBJ1-6, with D possibly TRBD1 on 6 matching bases. This CDR3 is built from 16 residues. Trimming removed 4 bases from V and 9 bases from J, with 19 bases in between. In DNA form, the CDR3 reads TGTGCCAGCAGTTCGAGGACAGCTCCACAAGGTTCACCCCTCCACTTT. As protein: CASSSRTAPQGSPLHF.

This clonotype was seen repeatedly, ten times or more. The rearrangement uses TRBV5-4 and TRBJ2-1; 10 bases agree with TRBD1. This CDR3 spans 15 amino acids. J lost 5 bases, V lost 3 bases, and 5 bases had no gene match. CDR1 and CDR2 from the germline V gene are SGHNT and YYREEE (reference sequence). This CDR3 is CASSWRQGADNEQFF. CDR3 in DNA: TGTGCCAGCAGCTGGAGACAGGGGGCCGACAATGAGCAGTTCTTC.

This clonotype was detected ten times or more. The rearrangement joins TRBV19 to TRBJ1-6, with D unresolved. There are 13 residues in the CDR3. The germline gives CDR1 LNHDA, CDR2 SQIVND (reference sequence). Trimming stripped 5 bases from V and 7 bases from J, with 9 bases between. As DNA, the CDR3 is TGTGCCAGTAGTTATCAGTCCAATTCACCCCTCCACTTT. The encoded protein is CASSYQSNSPLHF. Drawing the rest from reference TRBV19 and TRBJ1-6, the complete variable domain is DGGITQSPKYLFRKEGQNVTLSCEQNLNHDAMYWYRQDPGQGLRLIYYSQIVNDFQKGDIAEGYSVSREKKESFPLTVTSAQKNPTAFYLCASSYQSNSPLHFGNGTRLTVT.

At least ten counts were recorded for this clonotype. The chain employs TRBV6-2 or TRBV6-3 and TRBJ1-1, with a possible D match to TRBD1 (5 bases). Trimming took off 7 bases at V and 5 bases at J, with 20 bases between the two ends. Germline V gene sequence: CDR1 MNHEY, CDR2 SVGEGT. The CDR3 loop spans 15 amino acids. CDR3 residues: CASTDSKDIKTEAFF. DNA for the CDR3: TGTGCCAGCACCGACTCCAAGGACATCAAGACTGAAGCTTTCTTT.

This clonotype was recorded at least ten times. The V call is TRBV7-2, the J call TRBJ1-2; the match to TRBD1 covers 7 bases. Looked up from germline, CDR1 is SGHTA and CDR2 is FQGNSA. The CDR3 consists of 15 residues. J lost 7 bases, V lost 3 bases, and 11 bases had no gene match. This CDR3 is CASSFLGRGVSGYTF. The CDR3 DNA follows: TGTGCCAGCAGCTTCCTCGGCAGGGGGGTTTCTGGCTACACCTTC.

This clonotype was found many times. The CDR3 region is CASSFPKGGAFF. The DNA for the CDR3 is TGTGCCAGCAGTTTCCCCAAGGGAGGAGCTTTCTTT. The chain employs TRBV12-3 or TRBV12-4 and TRBJ1-1; D is undetermined. V was pared by 3 bases and J by 10 bases, with 12 bases between. This CDR3 region has 12 residues.

This clonotype was detected many times. The chain links TRBV7-8 to TRBJ1-3; D gene ambiguous. The CDR3 runs 18 residues. Trimming cost V 1 base and J 0 bases, with 16 bases left between them. Germline CDR1 is SGHVS and CDR2 is FQNEAQ. CDR3 DNA: TGTGCCAGCAGCTTAGGGAGCTTACTCCCCGGCTCTGGAAACACCATATATTTT. It translates to CASSLGSLLPGSGNTIYF.

J is TRBJ1-2 and V is TRBV2, with TRBD1 matching over 7 bases. The trim removed 1 base at V and 11 bases at J, leaving 10 bases unmatched. Germline V lookup: CDR1 SNHLY, CDR2 FYNNEI. The CDR3 consists of 14 residues. For the CDR3, the DNA is TGTGCCAGCAGTGAAGAAGACCGGACAGGCAGTTACACCTTC. It yields the protein CASSEEDRTGSYTF.

The rearrangement uses TRBV20-1 and TRBJ2-1; D may be TRBD1 or TRBD2 (6 bases each). V lost 0 bases and J 6 bases, leaving 15 bases between the germline ends. The CDR3 is made up of 15 amino acids. Per germline, CDR1 DFQATT and CDR2 SNEGSKA (reference sequence). As DNA, the CDR3 is TGCAGTGCTAGAGATCTAGGGGGGTCGATCAATGAGCAGTTCTTC. Its protein is CSARDLGGSINEQFF.

This clonotype was picked up many times. V is TRBV28 and J is TRBJ1-2; D gene unclear. The V end lost 4 bases, the J end lost 5 bases, and 11 bases lay between the germline ends. Germline CDR1 reads MDHEN; CDR2 reads SYDVKM. The CDR3 has 13 residues. The CDR3 bases are TGTGCCAGCAGTTATAAAGGCAGATATGGCTACACCTTC. The encoded protein is CASSYKGRYGYTF.

This clonotype has at least ten counts. At one end, the junction sequence differs from germline, possibly due to a read error. V gene TRBV7-2 combines with J gene TRBJ2-3; D might be TRBD1 or TRBD2, each matching 7 bases. The CDR3 is made up of 13 amino acids. CDR1 and CDR2 (germline): SGHTA, FQGNSA. This CDR3 reads CASSSQGGGQGCF. The CDR3 nucleotides are TGTGCCAGCAGCTCCCAGGGGGGAGGGCAGGGTTGTTTT.

This clonotype has a count of ten or more. The gene calls are TRBV13 and TRBJ2-7, with D perhaps TRBD2 (6 bases). The CDR3 has 16 amino acids. Germline loops: CDR1 PRHDT, CDR2 FYEKMQ (reference sequence). V was clipped by 5 bases and J by 1 base, with 18 bases between them. CDR3: CASSRGTGRTSYEQYF. CDR3 sequence (DNA): TGTGCCAGCAGCCGGGGGACCGGACGGACTTCCTACGAGCAGTACTTC.

This clonotype was picked up many times. This chain joins TRBV7-2 and TRBJ2-7; 9 nucleotides align to TRBD2. The CDR3 consists of 16 residues. The ends lost 1 base at V and 1 base at J; junction bases unmatched: 5. Germline CDR1 is SGHTA and CDR2 is FQGNSA. The CDR3 is CASSLGTSGPSYEQYF. DNA of the CDR3: TGTGCCAGCAGCTTAGGTACTAGCGGGCCTTCCTACGAGCAGTACTTC. Complete variable domain (other parts from reference TRBV7-2 and TRBJ2-7): GAGVSQSPSNKVTEKGKDVELRCDPISGHTALYWYRQSLGQGLEFLIYFQGNSAPDKSGLPSDRFSAERTGGSVSTLTIQRTQQEDSAVYLCASSLGTSGPSYEQYFGPGTRLTVT.

The gene calls are TRBV19 and TRBJ1-4; D is uncertain. Germline-derived CDR1 and CDR2 are LNHDA and SQIVND (reference sequence). CDR3 length equals 15 residues. Trimming took off 1 base at V and 6 bases at J, with 12 bases between the two ends. CDR3 nucleotide sequence: TGTGCCAGTAGTATAGTAGCGACTGCCGATGAAAAACTGTTTTTT. Translated, it gives CASSIVATADEKLFF.

This clonotype was counted at least ten times. The chain uses TRBV7-2 and TRBJ2-7; D is possibly TRBD2 (7 bases). The V and J ends lost 4 bases and 1 base respectively, with 20 bases between them. Germline CDR1 reads SGHTA; CDR2 reads FQGNSA. The CDR3 length is 17 residues. The CDR3 reads CASSSQRGGGRSYEQYF. The CDR3 nucleotides are TGTGCCAGCAGCTCCCAAAGGGGGGGAGGTCGTTCCTACGAGCAGTACTTC.

This chain uses TRBV5-8 with TRBJ1-1, with D uncertain. V was cut by 4 bases and J by 1 base, with 8 bases left in between. CDR3 length: 13 amino acids. Germline CDR1 SGHTS, CDR2 YDEGEE. The CDR3 here is CASSHDGNTEAFF. The CDR3 nucleotides read TGTGCCAGCAGCCACGATGGGAACACTGAAGCTTTCTTT.

The genes are TRBV19 and TRBJ1-1, with TRBD1 as a possible D gene (6 bases). Germline assignment: CDR1 LNHDA and CDR2 SQIVND (reference sequence). This CDR3 is built from 15 residues. V shed 3 bases and J shed 4 bases, with 15 bases lying between them. Written as DNA, the CDR3 is TGTGCCAGTAGTATCTCGGGACACCTGAGCACTGAAGCTTTCTTT. Translated, it gives CASSISGHLSTEAFF.

This clonotype was seen ten or more times. The CDR3 DNA is TGTGCCAGTGGGACAGGGAGCCCAGCTTTCTTT. Its protein product is CASGTGSPAFF. The chain carries TRBV11-3 and TRBJ1-1; 9 bases match TRBD1. Looked up from germline, CDR1 is SGHNT and CDR2 is YENEEA. V dropped 9 bases and J dropped 10; count of bases not matched to a gene: 6. This CDR3 is 11 amino acids long. Variable domain in full (rest from reference TRBV11-3 and TRBJ1-1): EAGVVQSPRYKIIEKKQPVAFWCNPISGHNTLYWYLQNLGQGPELLIRYENEEAVDDSQLPKDRFSAERLKGVDSTLKIQPAELGDSAVYLCASGTGSPAFFGQGTRLTVV.

This clonotype has at least ten counts. V gene TRBV7-6 combines with J gene TRBJ2-2, with 7 bases lining up with TRBD1. Unmatched junction bases numbered 10, after V lost 1 base and J lost 5 bases. The CDR3 totals 17 residues. Germline assignment: CDR1 SGHVS and CDR2 FNYEAQ. In nucleotides, the CDR3 is TGTGCCAGCAGCTTAGATGGGGAAACCAGGGGGACCGGGGAGCTGTTTTTT. Translated, it gives CASSLDGETRGTGELFF.

The rearrangement links TRBV7-8 to TRBJ2-1; no reliable D call. Trimming shortened V by 1 base and J by 9 bases, and 13 bases separated the two germline ends. CDR3 length equals 14 residues. The V gene's germline CDR1 is SGHVS and CDR2 FQNEAQ. CDR3 residues: CASSLVALLGEQFF. CDR3 sequence (DNA): TGTGCCAGCAGCTTAGTTGCACTTTTGGGTGAGCAGTTCTTC.

The chain has TRBV5-1 and TRBJ1-1; TRBD1 agrees at 7 bases. Germline V lookup: CDR1 SGHRS, CDR2 YFSETQ. The CDR3 spans 14 residues. V dropped 0 bases and J dropped 7; count of bases not matched to a gene: 6. The DNA of the CDR3 is TGCGCCAGCAGCTTGGCCTGGGACAGAGATGAAGCTTTCTTT. It translates to CASSLAWDRDEAFF.

This clonotype was recorded at least ten times. The chain employs TRBV2 and TRBJ2-7; D gene uncertain. V lost 5 bases to trimming and J lost 3 bases, with 11 bases between them. The CDR3 covers 13 residues. Germline loops: CDR1 SNHLY, CDR2 FYNNEI. CDR3 in DNA: TGTGCCAGCAGTTATGAGCAATTCTACGAGCAGTACTTC. Translated: CASSYEQFYEQYF. Full variable domain (rest looked up from reference TRBV2 and TRBJ2-7): EPEVTQTPSHQVTQMGQEVILRCVPISNHLYFYWYRQILGQKVEFLVSFYNNEISEKSEIFDDQFSVERPDGSNFTLKIRSTKLEDSAMYFCASSYEQFYEQYFGPGTRLTVT.

The chain combines TRBV12-3 or TRBV12-4 with TRBJ1-6; D gene ambiguous. Deletions cut 3 bases from V and 2 bases from J, with 11 bases between. This CDR3 region has 16 residues. The CDR3 region is CASSFGQIPYNSPLHF. The CDR3 coding sequence is TGTGCCAGCAGTTTCGGGCAGATCCCCTATAATTCACCCCTCCACTTT.

This clonotype was seen at least ten times. This chain joins TRBV27 and TRBJ2-1, with TRBD1 identical over 8 bases. The V segment lost 0 bases and the J segment 4 bases; nucleotides outside the gene matches: 8. Germline V gene data show CDR1 as MNHEY and CDR2 as SMNVEV (reference sequence). This CDR3 has 17 amino acids. CDR3 sequence reads: CASSLSRGLGWYNEQFF. Written as DNA, the CDR3 is TGTGCCAGCAGTTTATCCAGGGGGCTAGGGTGGTACAATGAGCAGTTCTTC.